This T cell receptor beta chain stems from a study of blood T cell repertoires in COVID-19. Libraries were prepared by immunoSEQ multiplex PCR; TCRdb keeps only in-frame clonotypes and omits some of them. The profile shows some 190,000 clones, more than 60% of them singletons. The source of this sequence is a woman in her fifties or sixties with acute or convalescent COVID-19. Sequencing input: peripheral blood.

The CDR3 protein is CATSDSTAYGYTF. The DNA of the CDR3 is TGTGCCACCAGTGATTCCACAGCCTATGGCTACACCTTC. The rearrangement links TRBV24-1 to TRBJ1-2; D gene ambiguous. Trimming removed 2 bases from V and 4 bases from J, with 7 bases in between. Germline assignment: CDR1 KGHDR and CDR2 SFDVKD. This CDR3 has 13 amino acids.